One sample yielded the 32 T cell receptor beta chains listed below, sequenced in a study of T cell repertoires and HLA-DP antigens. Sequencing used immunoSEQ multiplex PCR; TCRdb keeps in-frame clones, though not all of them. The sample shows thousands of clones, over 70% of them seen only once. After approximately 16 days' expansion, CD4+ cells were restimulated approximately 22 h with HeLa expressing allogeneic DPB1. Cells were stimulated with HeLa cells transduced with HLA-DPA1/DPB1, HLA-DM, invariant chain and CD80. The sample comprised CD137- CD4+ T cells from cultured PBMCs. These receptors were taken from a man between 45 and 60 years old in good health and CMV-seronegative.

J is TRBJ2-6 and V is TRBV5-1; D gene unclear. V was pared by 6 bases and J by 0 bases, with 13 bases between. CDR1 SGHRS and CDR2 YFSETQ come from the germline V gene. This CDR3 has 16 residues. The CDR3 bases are TGCGCCAGCACCGACCGAGTTATCTCTGGGGCCAACGTCCTGACTTTC. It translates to CASTDRVISGANVLTF. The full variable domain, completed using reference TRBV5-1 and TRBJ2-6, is KAGVTQTPRYLIKTRGQQVTLSCSPISGHRSVSWYQQTPGQGLQFLFEYFSETQRNKGNFPGRFSGRQFSNSRSEMNVSTLELGDSALYLCASTDRVISGANVLTFGAGSRLTVL.

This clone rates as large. This CDR3 reads CASLGRTGELFF. CDR3 in DNA: TGTGCTAGCCTCGGGAGGACCGGGGAGCTGTTTTTT. V is TRBV7-7 and J is TRBJ2-2, with 7 bases aligning to TRBD2. Germline CDR1 SSHAT, CDR2 FNYEAQ (reference sequence). The CDR3 runs to 12 residues.

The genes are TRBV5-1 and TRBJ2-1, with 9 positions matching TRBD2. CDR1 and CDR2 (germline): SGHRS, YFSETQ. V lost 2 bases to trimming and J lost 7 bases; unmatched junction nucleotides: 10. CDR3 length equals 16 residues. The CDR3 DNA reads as TGCGCCAGCAGCTTAAGTAGCGGGAGCGGGTGGAATGAGCAGTTCTTC. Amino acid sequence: CASSLSSGSGWNEQFF.

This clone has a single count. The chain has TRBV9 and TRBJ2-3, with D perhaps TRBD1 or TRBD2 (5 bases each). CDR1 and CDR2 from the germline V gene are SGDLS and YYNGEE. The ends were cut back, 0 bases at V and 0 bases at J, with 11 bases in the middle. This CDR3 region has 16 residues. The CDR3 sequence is CASSVVPGASTDTQYF. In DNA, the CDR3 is TGTGCCAGCAGCGTAGTACCCGGGGCAAGCACAGATACGCAGTATTTT.

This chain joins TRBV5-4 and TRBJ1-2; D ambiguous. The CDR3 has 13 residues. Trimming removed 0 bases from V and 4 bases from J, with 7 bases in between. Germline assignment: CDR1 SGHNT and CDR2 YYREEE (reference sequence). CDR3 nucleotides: TGTGCCAGCAGCTTGGGGGCGAGCTATGGCTACACCTTC. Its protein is CASSLGASYGYTF.

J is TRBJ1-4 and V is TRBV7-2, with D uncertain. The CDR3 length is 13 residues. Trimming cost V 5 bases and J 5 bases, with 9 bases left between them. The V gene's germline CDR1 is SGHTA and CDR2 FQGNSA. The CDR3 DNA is TGTGCCAGCAGCCCCTCACCGAATGAAAAACTGTTTTTT. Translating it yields CASSPSPNEKLFF.

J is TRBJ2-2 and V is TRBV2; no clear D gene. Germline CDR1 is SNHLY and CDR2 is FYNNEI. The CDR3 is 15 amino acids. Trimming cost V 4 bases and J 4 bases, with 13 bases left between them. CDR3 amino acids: CASSATWARTGELFF. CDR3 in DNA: TGTGCCAGCAGTGCTACTTGGGCGCGCACCGGGGAGCTGTTTTTT.

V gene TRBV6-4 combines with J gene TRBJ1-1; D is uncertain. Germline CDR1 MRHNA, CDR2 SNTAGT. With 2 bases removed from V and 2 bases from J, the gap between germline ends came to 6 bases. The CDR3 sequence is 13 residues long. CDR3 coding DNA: TGTGCCAGCAGTGACCGGGAAAACACTGAAGCTTTCTTT. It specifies CASSDRENTEAFF.

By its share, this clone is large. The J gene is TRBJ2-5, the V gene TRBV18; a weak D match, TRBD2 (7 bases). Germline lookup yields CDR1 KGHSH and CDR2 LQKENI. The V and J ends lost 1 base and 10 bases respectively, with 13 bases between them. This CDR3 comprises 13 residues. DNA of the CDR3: TGTGCCAGCTCACCACGGGGAGGGGGTGACCAGTACTTC. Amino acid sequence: CASSPRGGGDQYF.

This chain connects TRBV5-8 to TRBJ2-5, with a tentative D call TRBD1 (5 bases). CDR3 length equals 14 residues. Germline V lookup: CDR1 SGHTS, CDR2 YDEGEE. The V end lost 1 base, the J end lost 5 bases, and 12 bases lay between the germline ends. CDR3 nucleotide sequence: TGTGCCAGCAGCTTGACAGGCAGGCCGGAGACCCAGTACTTC. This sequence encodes CASSLTGRPETQYF.

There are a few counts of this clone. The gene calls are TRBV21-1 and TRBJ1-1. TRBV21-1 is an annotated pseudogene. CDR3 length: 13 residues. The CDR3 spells CASRSPGGTEAFF. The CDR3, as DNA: TGTGCCAGCAGGTCACCGGGAGGCACTGAAGCTTTCTTT.

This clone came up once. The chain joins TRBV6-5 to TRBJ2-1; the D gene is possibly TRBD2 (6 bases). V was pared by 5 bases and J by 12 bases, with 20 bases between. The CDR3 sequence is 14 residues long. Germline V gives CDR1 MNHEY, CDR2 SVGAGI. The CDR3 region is CASSAGTPFGVQFF. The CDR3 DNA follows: TGTGCCAGCAGTGCCGGGACTCCGTTTGGGGTGCAGTTCTTC.

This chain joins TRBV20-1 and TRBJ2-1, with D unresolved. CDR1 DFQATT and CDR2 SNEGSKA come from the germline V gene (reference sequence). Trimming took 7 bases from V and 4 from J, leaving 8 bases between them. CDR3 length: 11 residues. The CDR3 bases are TGCAGTGTACCGACTTACAATGAGCAGTTCTTC. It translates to CSVPTYNEQFF.

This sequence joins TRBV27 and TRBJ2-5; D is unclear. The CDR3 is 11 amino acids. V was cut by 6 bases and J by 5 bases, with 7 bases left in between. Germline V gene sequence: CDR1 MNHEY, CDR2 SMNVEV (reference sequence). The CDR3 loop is CASRKMETQYF. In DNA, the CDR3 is TGTGCCAGCAGGAAGATGGAGACCCAGTACTTC.

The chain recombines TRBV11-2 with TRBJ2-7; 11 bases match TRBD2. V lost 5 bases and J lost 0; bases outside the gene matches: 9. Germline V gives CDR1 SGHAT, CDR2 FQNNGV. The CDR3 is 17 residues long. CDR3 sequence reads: CASSPGLAGGSSYEQYF. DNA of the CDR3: TGTGCCAGCAGCCCAGGACTAGCGGGTGGGAGCTCCTACGAGCAGTACTTC.

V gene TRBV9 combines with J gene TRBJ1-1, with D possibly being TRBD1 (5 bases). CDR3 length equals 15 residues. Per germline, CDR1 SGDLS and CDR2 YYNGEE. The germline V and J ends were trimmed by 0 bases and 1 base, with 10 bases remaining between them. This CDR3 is CASSVGGAPNTEAFF. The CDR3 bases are TGTGCCAGCAGCGTAGGAGGGGCCCCGAACACTGAAGCTTTCTTT.

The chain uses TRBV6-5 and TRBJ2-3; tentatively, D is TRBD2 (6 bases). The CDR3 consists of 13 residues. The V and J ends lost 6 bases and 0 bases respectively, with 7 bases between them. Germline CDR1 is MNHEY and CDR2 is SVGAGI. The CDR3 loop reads CASREGSTDTQYF. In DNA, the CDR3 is TGTGCCAGCAGGGAGGGCAGCACAGATACGCAGTATTTT.

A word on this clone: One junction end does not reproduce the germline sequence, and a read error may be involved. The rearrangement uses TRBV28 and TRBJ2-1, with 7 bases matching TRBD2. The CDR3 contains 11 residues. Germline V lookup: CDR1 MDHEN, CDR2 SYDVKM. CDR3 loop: CASSSQWGRVF. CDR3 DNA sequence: TGTGCCAGCAGTTCCCAATGGGGGAGGGTCTTC.

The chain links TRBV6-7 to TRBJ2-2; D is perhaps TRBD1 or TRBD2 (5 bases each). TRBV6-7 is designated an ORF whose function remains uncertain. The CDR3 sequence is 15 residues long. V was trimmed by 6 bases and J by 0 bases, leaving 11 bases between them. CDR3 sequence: CASSPGRSNTGELFF. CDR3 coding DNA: TGTGCCAGCAGCCCGGGACGGTCGAACACCGGGGAGCTGTTTTTT.

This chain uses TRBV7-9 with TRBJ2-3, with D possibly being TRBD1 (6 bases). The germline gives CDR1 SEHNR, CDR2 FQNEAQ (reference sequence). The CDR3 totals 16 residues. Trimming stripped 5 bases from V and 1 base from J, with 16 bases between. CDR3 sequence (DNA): TGTGCCAGCAGCCACTACCGGGACATCCGCACAGATACGCAGTATTTT. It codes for CASSHYRDIRTDTQYF.

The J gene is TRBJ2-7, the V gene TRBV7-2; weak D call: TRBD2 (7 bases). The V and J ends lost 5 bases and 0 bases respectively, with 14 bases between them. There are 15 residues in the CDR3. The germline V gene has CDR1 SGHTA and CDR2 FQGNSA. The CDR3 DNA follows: TGTGCCAGCAGCCTAGGGGGGGGCCGCTCCTACGAGCAGTACTTC. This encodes CASSLGGGRSYEQYF.

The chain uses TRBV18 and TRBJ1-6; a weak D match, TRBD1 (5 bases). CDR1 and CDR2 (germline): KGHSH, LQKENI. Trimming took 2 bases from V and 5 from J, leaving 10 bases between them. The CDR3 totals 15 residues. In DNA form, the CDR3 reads TGTGCCAGCTCACCAAGGGGCGGGGATAATTCACCCCTCCACTTT. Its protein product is CASSPRGGDNSPLHF.

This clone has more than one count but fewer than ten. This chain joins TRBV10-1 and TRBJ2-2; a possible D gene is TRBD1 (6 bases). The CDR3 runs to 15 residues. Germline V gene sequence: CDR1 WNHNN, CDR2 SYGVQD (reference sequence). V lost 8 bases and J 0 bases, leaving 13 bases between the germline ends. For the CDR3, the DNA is TGCGCCAGCGCGGTGGCAGGGGCGAACACCGGGGAGCTGTTTTTT. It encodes CASAVAGANTGELFF.

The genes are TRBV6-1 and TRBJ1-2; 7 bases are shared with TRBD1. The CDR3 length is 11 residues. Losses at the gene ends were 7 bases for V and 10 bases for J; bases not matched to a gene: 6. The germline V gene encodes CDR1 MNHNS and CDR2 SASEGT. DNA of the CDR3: TGTGCCAGCACTGACAGGGCCCTCTACACCTTC. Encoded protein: CASTDRALYTF.

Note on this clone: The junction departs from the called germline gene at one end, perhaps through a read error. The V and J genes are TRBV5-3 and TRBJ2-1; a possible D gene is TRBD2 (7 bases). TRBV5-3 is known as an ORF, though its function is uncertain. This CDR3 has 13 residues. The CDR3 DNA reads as TGTGCCAGCAGCTTACGGGGGGCAAATGAGCAGTTCTTC. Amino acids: CASSLRGANEQFF.

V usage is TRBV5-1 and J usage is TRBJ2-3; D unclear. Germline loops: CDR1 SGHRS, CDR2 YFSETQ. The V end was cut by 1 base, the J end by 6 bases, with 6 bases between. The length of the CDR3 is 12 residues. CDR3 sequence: CASSLIGDTQYF. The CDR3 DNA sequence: TGCGCCAGCAGCTTGATAGGCGATACGCAGTATTTT. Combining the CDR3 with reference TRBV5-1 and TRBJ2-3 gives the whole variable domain KAGVTQTPRYLIKTRGQQVTLSCSPISGHRSVSWYQQTPGQGLQFLFEYFSETQRNKGNFPGRFSGRQFSNSRSEMNVSTLELGDSALYLCASSLIGDTQYFGPGTRLTVL.

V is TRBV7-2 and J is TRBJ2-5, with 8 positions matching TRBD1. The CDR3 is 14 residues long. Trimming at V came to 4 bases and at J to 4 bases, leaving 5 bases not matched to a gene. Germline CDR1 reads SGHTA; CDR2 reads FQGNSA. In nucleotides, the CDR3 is TGTGCCAGCAGCTGGACAGGGTTCGGAGAGACCCAGTACTTC. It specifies CASSWTGFGETQYF.

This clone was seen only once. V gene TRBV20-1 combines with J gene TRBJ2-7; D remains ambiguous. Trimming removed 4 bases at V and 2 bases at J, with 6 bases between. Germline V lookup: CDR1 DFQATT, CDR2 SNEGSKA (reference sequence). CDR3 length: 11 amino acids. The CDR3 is CSATPTYEQYF. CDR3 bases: TGCAGTGCTACCCCGACCTACGAGCAGTACTTC.

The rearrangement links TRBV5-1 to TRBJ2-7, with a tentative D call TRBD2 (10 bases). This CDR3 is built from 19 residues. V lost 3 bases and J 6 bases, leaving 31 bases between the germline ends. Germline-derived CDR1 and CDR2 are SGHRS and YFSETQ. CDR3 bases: TGCGCCAGCAGCTGGACGGGACAGGGAACCAGCGGGGGGGCCGGCGAGCAGTACTTC. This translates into CASSWTGQGTSGGAGEQYF.

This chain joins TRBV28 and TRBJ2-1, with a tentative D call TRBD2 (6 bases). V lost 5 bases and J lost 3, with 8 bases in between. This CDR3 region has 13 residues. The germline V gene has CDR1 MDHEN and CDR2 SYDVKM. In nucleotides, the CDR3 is TGTGCCAGCAGTCCGGACTACTACAATGAGCAGTTCTTC. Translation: CASSPDYYNEQFF.

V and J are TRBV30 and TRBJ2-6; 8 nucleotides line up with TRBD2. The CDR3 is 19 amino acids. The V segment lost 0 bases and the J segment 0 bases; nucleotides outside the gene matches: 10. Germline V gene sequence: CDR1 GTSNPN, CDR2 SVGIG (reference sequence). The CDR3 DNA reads TGTGCCTGGAGTGTAGGAGGCCGGAGCGGGGGCTCTGGGGCCAACGTCCTGACTTTC. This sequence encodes CAWSVGGRSGGSGANVLTF.

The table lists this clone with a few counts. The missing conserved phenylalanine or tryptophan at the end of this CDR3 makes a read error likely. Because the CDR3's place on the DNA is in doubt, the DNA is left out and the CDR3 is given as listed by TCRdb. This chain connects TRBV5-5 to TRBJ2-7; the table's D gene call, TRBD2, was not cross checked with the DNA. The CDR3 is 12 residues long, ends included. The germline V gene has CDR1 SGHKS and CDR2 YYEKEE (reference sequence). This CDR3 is CASSRGSGTPVY.